This TCR beta chain was identified during a study of PD-1 blockade in classical Hodgkin lymphoma. Method: immunoSEQ multiplex PCR; TCRdb's copy keeps in-frame clones and lacks some. The sample shows 95,000 to 100,000 clones, around 88% of them seen only once. Findings and caveats of the study: Newly diagnosed patients reportedly trailed healthy donors in baseline TCR diversity. A significant rise in TCR diversity by C4D1 was seen for CD4+ but not CD8+ cells.

The germline CDR1 and CDR2 sequences are SGHRS and YFSETQ. The CDR3 consists of 16 residues. Trimming removed 3 bases from V and 2 bases from J, with 16 bases in between. As for this clone: Its target is unknown.

Every patient had relapsed following autologous stem cell transplantation, and cohorts differed in brentuximab vedotin exposure. Classifying best responses yielded complete response, partial response or progressive disease. The chain employs TRBV5-1 and TRBJ2-3; the D call may be TRBD1 or TRBD2 (5 bases each). The origin of this receptor is a human donor with classical Hodgkin lymphoma. Specimen: peripheral blood mononuclear cells (PBMCs), collected before the second cycle of nivolumab. Written as DNA, the CDR3 is TGCGCCAGCAGCTGGGACCCGGGACCCGACACAGATACGCAGTATTTT. Encoded protein: CASSWDPGPDTDTQYF.